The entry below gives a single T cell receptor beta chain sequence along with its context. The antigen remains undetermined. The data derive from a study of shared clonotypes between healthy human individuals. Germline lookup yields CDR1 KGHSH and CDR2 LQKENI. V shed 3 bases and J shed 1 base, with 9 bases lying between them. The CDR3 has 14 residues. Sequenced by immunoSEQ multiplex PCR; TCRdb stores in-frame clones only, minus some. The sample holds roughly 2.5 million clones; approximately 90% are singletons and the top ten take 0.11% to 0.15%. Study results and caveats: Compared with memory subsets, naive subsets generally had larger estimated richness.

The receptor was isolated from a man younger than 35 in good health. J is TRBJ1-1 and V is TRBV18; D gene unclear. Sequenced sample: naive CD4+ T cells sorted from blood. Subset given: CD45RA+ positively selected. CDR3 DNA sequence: TGTGCCAGCTCACCCAAGGGCGAGAACACTGAAGCTTTCTTT. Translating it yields CASSPKGENTEAFF.